The 12 T cell receptor beta chains given below trace back to one sample, sequenced in a study of tumor-infiltrating lymphocytes in primary liver carcinoma. TCR beta cDNA came from about 500 ng total RNA, primed with a constant-region primer. Sequencing libraries for TCR beta derived from three nested multiplex PCR rounds that used slightly modified ARM-PCR. Use of TRBV1-TRBV30 forward primers with a C-beta reverse primer characterized the first two PCR rounds, which lasted 10 cycles each. TCRdb reprocessed the multiplex PCR reads with MiXCR, giving one entry per CDR3 protein. The sample consists of some 64,000 distinct CDR3 sequences, roughly two thirds of them appearing once. Co-extraction of RNA and DNA was performed on about 20-32 mg of unsorted bulk tissue. Sequenced input: liver tumor tissue from sampling region 4. Subset defined: tumor region T4, right-lateral pole. The origin of the receptors is a man aged 35-49 years with primary liver carcinoma and hepatitis B virus infection.

In the case of this clonotype: This could be a read error, since a much larger clone is one nucleotide away. This chain joins TRBV6-6 and TRBJ2-1, with D tentatively TRBD2 (5 bases). The CDR3 extends over 14 amino acids. V was pared by 6 bases and J by 2 bases, with 11 bases between. Per the germline V gene, CDR1 is MNHNY and CDR2 is SVGAGI (reference sequence). The CDR3 sequence is CASRYNGAYNEQFF. As DNA, the CDR3 is TGTGCCAGCAGATATAACGGGGCCTACAATGAGCAGTTCTTC.

A remark on this clonotype: The junction and the germline gene differ at one end; a read error may be behind it. This sequence joins TRBV4-1 and TRBJ2-7; D is unresolved. Germline CDR1 and CDR2: MGHRA and YSYEKL. This CDR3 contains 14 residues. The CDR3 nucleotides read TGCGCCAGTAGCCAATCAAACCAGATCTACGAGCACTACTTC. Translated, it gives CASSQSNQIYEHYF.

The chain links TRBV13 to TRBJ2-4; TRBD2 matches 10 bases. With V trimmed by 10 bases and J by 5 bases, 17 bases remained unmatched. The CDR3 extends over 17 amino acids. Germline CDR1 PRHDT, CDR2 FYEKMQ (reference sequence). CDR3 DNA sequence: TGTGCCATCACCGTCGGGACTAGCGACGTGGACGAAAACATTCAGTACTTC. Translated: CAITVGTSDVDENIQYF. Combining the CDR3 with reference TRBV13 and TRBJ2-4 gives the whole variable domain AAGVIQSPRHLIKEKRETATLKCYPIPRHDTVYWYQQGPGQDPQFLISFYEKMQSDKGSIPDRFSAQQFSDYHSELNMSSLELGDSALYFCAITVGTSDVDENIQYFGAGTRLSVL.

Regarding this clonotype: At one of its ends the junction is not consistent with the germline gene, which may arise from a read error. The rearrangement uses TRBV29-1 and TRBJ2-5; perhaps TRBD1 as D (6 bases). Germline CDR1 is SQVTM and CDR2 is ANQGSEA. This CDR3 has 13 residues. The CDR3 here is CSRLTQGTETRYF. The CDR3 DNA sequence: TGCAGCCGACTCACCCAGGGGACGGAGACCCGGTACTTC.

A remark on this clonotype: At one boundary the junction diverges from the germline segment, which might be a read error. The rearrangement links TRBV11-2 to TRBJ2-5; the D call may be TRBD1 or TRBD2 (5 bases each). This CDR3 has 16 residues. Germline assignment: CDR1 SGHAT and CDR2 FQNNGV. CDR3 DNA: TGTGCCAGCAGTCAAACTCCTGGCAGGGAGAAAGAGACCCTGTACTTC. This sequence encodes CASSQTPGREKETLYF.

The chain links TRBV6-5 to TRBJ1-1, with TRBD1 matching over 7 bases. CDR3 size: 13 residues. The trim removed 8 bases at V and 14 bases at J, leaving 17 bases unmatched. Germline V gene data show CDR1 as MNHEY and CDR2 as SVGAGI. The CDR3 coding sequence is TGTGCCAGCGCCCAGACCCTACAGGGGAGGGCCTTCTTT. Translating it yields CASAQTLQGRAFF.

The rearrangement joins TRBV11-2 to TRBJ2-1; D unclear. Germline CDR1 reads SGHAT; CDR2 reads FQNNGV. The CDR3 runs to 11 residues. The germline V and J ends were trimmed by 9 bases and 12 bases, with 15 bases remaining between them. CDR3: CASNFLGVQFF. The CDR3 bases are TGTGCCAGTAACTTTTTGGGTGTGCAGTTCTTC.

In this sample, this clonotype turned up once. The chain is built from TRBV28 and TRBJ1-4, with D unclear. Between the trimmed V and J ends, which lost 9 bases and 0 bases, there was a span of 14 bases. The CDR3 has 15 amino acids. The germline CDR1 and CDR2 sequences are MDHEN and SYDVKM. The CDR3 here is CASGLYGATNEKLFF. The CDR3 coding sequence is TGTGCCAGTGGTTTGTACGGGGCAACTAATGAAAAACTGTTTTTT.

This clonotype has only a few counts. Because it lacks the conserved phenylalanine or tryptophan at the end, this CDR3 is likely a read error. V is TRBV4-2 and J is TRBJ2-1, with 10 bases aligning to TRBD1. Looked up from germline, CDR1 is LGHNA and CDR2 is YNFKEQ. The CDR3 is 16 residues long. CDR3 bases: TGTGCCAACAGCCACGCCGGGGGACAGGGGAACAATGAGCAGTTCTCC. Its translation is CANSHAGGQGNNEQFS.

Concerning this clonotype: One junction end does not reproduce the germline sequence, and a read error may be involved. V and J are TRBV4-1 and TRBJ1-2; D is uncertain. There are 15 residues in the CDR3. Germline CDR1 is MGHRA and CDR2 is YSYEKL. As DNA, the CDR3 is TGCGCCGGCAGTGAGGGAGGACCTAATAACTATGGCTACACCTTC. As protein: CAGSEGGPNNYGYTF.

This clonotype was seen at least ten times. This chain joins TRBV4-3 and TRBJ2-1; TRBD1 matches at 7 bases. The CDR3 spans 16 residues. The germline V gene has CDR1 LGHNA and CDR2 YSLEER. Unmatched junction bases numbered 6, after V lost 0 bases and J lost 4 bases. Written as DNA, the CDR3 is TGCGCCAGCAGCCAAGATGTAGGGGGCCAGTACAATGAGCAGTTCTTC. It specifies CASSQDVGGQYNEQFF.

Concerning this clonotype: An end of the junction does not agree with germline; a read error may underlie this. This sequence joins TRBV11-2 and TRBJ1-1, with D possibly matching TRBD1 (5 bases). CDR3 length: 15 amino acids. CDR1 is SGHAT and CDR2 is FQNNGV in the germline V gene. The chain's CDR3 is CAGSARAGSPAEAFF. DNA for the CDR3: TGTGCCGGCAGCGCCAGGGCAGGGAGTCCGGCTGAAGCTTTCTTT.